The entry below describes one TCR beta chain. Relative to the germline gene, one junction end is altered; a read error may explain this. The data derive from a study of shared clonotypes between healthy human individuals. Germline V gene sequence: CDR1 SSHAT, CDR2 FNYEAQ (reference sequence). This CDR3 contains 15 residues. Profiling relied on immunoSEQ multiplex PCR, and the TCRdb table lists in-frame clones only, not all of them. The sample includes over a million clones, approximately 76% seen only once; the top ten take 1.2% to 1.5%. Sequencing was done on a sample of memory CD4+ T cells sorted from blood. Subset reported: CD45RA-negative fraction. The chain is built from TRBV7-7 and TRBJ2-2; D is unclear. The clonotype originates from a man younger than 35 in good health. CDR3 nucleotides: TGTGCTAGCAGCTTAGGCTCAGGCAACACCGGGGAGCTGTTTTTT. Protein: CASSLGSGNTGELFF.